These 20 T cell receptor beta chains were sequenced from one sample in a study of naive and memory T cell subsets. Ligated cDNA underwent four rounds of PCR with nested alpha and beta constant region primers and SP2. TCRdb reprocessed the 5' RACE reads with MiXCR, giving one entry per CDR3 protein. This table has 56,000 or so distinct CDR3 sequences, approximately 8% appearing once. The library had UMIs added by 3' ligation of an oligonucleotide to TCR cDNA. The receptors shown here come from a female donor in good health.

The rearrangement links TRBV11-2 to TRBJ2-1; TRBD1 matches 7 bases. V was pared by 1 base and J by 10 bases, with 19 bases of the junction left unmatched. CDR1 is SGHAT, CDR2 FQNNGV, per germline. CDR3 length: 18 residues. The CDR3 DNA sequence: TGTGCCAGCAGCTTAGTGCCTTACCTGGGACAGATCCCATCCGAGCAGTTCTTC. Translating it yields CASSLVPYLGQIPSEQFF.

The table lists this clonotype with many counts. V and J are TRBV3-1 and TRBJ2-7; D is possibly TRBD1 (5 bases). CDR3 size: 16 residues. CDR1 is LGHDT and CDR2 is YNNKEL in the germline V gene (reference sequence). Between the trimmed V and J ends, which lost 4 bases and 3 bases, there was a span of 19 bases. CDR3 sequence (DNA): TGTGCCAGCAGCCCCTGGGGTGGACAAGGGGACTACGAGCAGTACTTC. Translation: CASSPWGGQGDYEQYF.

This clonotype was counted many times. This chain uses TRBV6-5 with TRBJ2-4; no firm D call. V was trimmed by 8 bases and J by 0 bases, leaving 17 bases between them. This CDR3 comprises 16 residues. The germline V gene encodes CDR1 MNHEY and CDR2 SVGAGI. The CDR3: CASGSKRQLAKNIQYF. CDR3 nucleotides: TGTGCCAGCGGAAGTAAAAGACAACTAGCCAAAAACATTCAGTACTTC.

V and J are TRBV12-5 and TRBJ2-3; 8 bases match TRBD1. Germline values: CDR1 LGHNT, CDR2 FRNRAP. The CDR3 contains 15 residues. The junction had 6 bases not matched to a gene; V was cut back by 5 bases and J by 2 bases. The CDR3 nucleotides read TGTGCTAGTGGTCCGGACAGGGCGACCACAGATACGCAGTATTTT. It specifies CASGPDRATTDTQYF.

V and J are TRBV4-2 and TRBJ2-3; D is possibly TRBD1 (7 bases). The CDR3 is 17 amino acids. In germline, CDR1 is LGHNA, CDR2 YNFKEQ. With 3 bases removed from V and 0 bases from J, the gap between germline ends came to 16 bases. This CDR3 reads CASSHAGTATSTDTQYF. The CDR3 DNA reads TGTGCCAGCAGCCATGCGGGGACAGCTACTAGCACAGATACGCAGTATTTT.

J is TRBJ1-5 and V is TRBV19; 8 bases align to TRBD1. There are 17 residues in the CDR3. The J segment lost 7 bases and the V segment lost 5 bases, leaving 16 bases of the junction unmatched. The germline CDR1 and CDR2 sequences are LNHDA and SQIVND (reference sequence). The CDR3 here is CASSPYDGQGLWQPQHF. The CDR3 DNA reads TGTGCCAGTAGTCCTTACGACGGACAGGGTCTGTGGCAGCCCCAGCATTTT.

This clonotype occurred many times. This chain connects TRBV20-1 to TRBJ1-5; 8 nucleotides align to TRBD1. CDR3 length: 15 residues. Germline-derived CDR1 and CDR2 are DFQATT and SNEGSKA (reference sequence). With 6 bases clipped from V and 3 bases from J, the junction kept 10 bases outside the gene matches. The CDR3 DNA sequence: TGCAGTGCGGGTCCAGGGGGCTCCCCCAATCAGCCCCAGCATTTT. Translated, it gives CSAGPGGSPNQPQHF.

Only a few counts were recorded for this clonotype. This chain uses TRBV5-1 with TRBJ2-6; maybe TRBD1 (6 bases). Germline values: CDR1 SGHRS, CDR2 YFSETQ. Trimming removed 1 base from V and 4 bases from J, with 9 bases in between. This CDR3 comprises 15 residues. The CDR3 here is CASSLRGNGANVLTF. The CDR3 DNA follows: TGCGCCAGCAGCTTGAGGGGGAACGGGGCCAACGTCCTGACTTTC.

This clonotype appeared a few times. The chain joins TRBV11-3 to TRBJ1-3; no firm D call. Germline-derived CDR1 and CDR2 are SGHNT and YENEEA. This CDR3 has 13 residues. Trimming cost V 11 bases and J 3 bases, with 14 bases left between them. CDR3 sequence reads: CAGRTERGNTIYF. Written as DNA, the CDR3 is TGTGCCGGCCGGACGGAGCGTGGAAACACCATATATTTT.

This clonotype has only a few counts. The chain has TRBV24-1 and TRBJ2-7; a possible D gene is TRBD1 (6 bases). The CDR3 is made up of 14 amino acids. CDR1 is KGHDR, CDR2 SFDVKD, per germline. V was trimmed by 3 bases and J by 9 bases, leaving 17 bases between them. This CDR3 reads CATSDTQGFAGQYF. The CDR3, as DNA: TGTGCCACCAGTGATACACAGGGATTTGCGGGGCAGTACTTC.

This clonotype has at least ten counts. The V gene is TRBV12-3 or TRBV12-4, the J gene TRBJ1-2; 8 positions match TRBD1. V dropped 6 bases and J dropped 4; count of bases not matched to a gene: 10. The CDR3 runs to 15 residues. The CDR3 coding sequence is TGTGCCAGCAGGGAACAGGGGGGGGTTACCTATGGCTACACCTTC. The encoded protein is CASREQGGVTYGYTF.

This clonotype was detected once. A much larger clonotype is one base distant, so this may be a read error. The chain joins TRBV12-3 or TRBV12-4 to TRBJ2-1; tentatively, D is TRBD1 (5 bases). The CDR3 has 15 residues. The CDR3 nucleotides are TGTACCAGCAGTTTTAGGGCAGGGAAATCGAATGAGCAGTTCTTC. It codes for CTSSFRAGKSNEQFF.

This chain connects TRBV10-3 to TRBJ2-3; 8 nucleotides agree with TRBD1. J lost 2 bases, V lost 8 bases, and 3 bases had no gene match. The CDR3 runs to 13 residues. The germline CDR1 and CDR2 sequences are ENHRY and SYGVKD. DNA of the CDR3: TGTGCCATCGGACAGGGATCCACAGATACGCAGTATTTT. This codes for CAIGQGSTDTQYF.

Points on this clonotype: The junction and the germline gene differ at one end; a read error may be behind it. V usage is TRBV7-2 and J usage is TRBJ1-3, with a weak D call TRBD1 (5 bases). CDR1 SGHTA and CDR2 FQGNSA come from the germline V gene. The CDR3 totals 14 residues. The CDR3 coding sequence is TGTGCCAACAGCTTAGGCAGGGTCGGAAACACCATATATTTT. It codes for CANSLGRVGNTIYF.

This clonotype came up once. V and J are TRBV18 and TRBJ1-1; TRBD1 matches at 9 bases. The CDR3 spans 13 residues. Germline-derived CDR1 and CDR2 are KGHSH and LQKENI. J lost 5 bases, V lost 6 bases, and 4 bases had no gene match. The chain's CDR3 is CASSPGQGTEAFF. CDR3 bases: TGTGCCAGCTCTCCCGGACAGGGGACTGAAGCTTTCTTT.

This clonotype was counted only a few times. The V call is TRBV29-1, the J call TRBJ2-3, with TRBD2 identical over 13 bases. The CDR3 totals 15 residues. V was pared by 6 bases and J by 2 bases, with 5 bases of the junction left unmatched. Germline V gene lookup returns CDR1 SQVTM and CDR2 ANQGSEA. CDR3 coding DNA: TGCAGCGTGGGGGGACTAGCGGGGCTCACAGATACGCAGTATTTT. Its translation: CSVGGLAGLTDTQYF.

A note on this clonotype: It may be a read error: a sequence one base away is much more abundant. This sequence joins TRBV6-2 or TRBV6-3 and TRBJ1-5, with 8 bases matching TRBD1. Germline CDR1 MNHEY, CDR2 SVGEGT. The trim removed 5 bases at V and 6 bases at J, leaving 12 bases unmatched. This CDR3 is built from 16 residues. CDR3 coding DNA: TGTGCCAGCAGTACGGTGAGGACAGGGCGATGTCAGCCCCAGCATTTT. It translates to CASSTVRTGRCQPQHF.

This clonotype was seen a few times. V is TRBV6-6 and J is TRBJ2-5; D is undetermined. V dropped 3 bases and J dropped 0 bases, with 5 bases sitting between them. CDR3 size: 13 residues. The germline CDR1 and CDR2 sequences are MNHNY and SVGAGI (reference sequence). CDR3 region: CASSYPNQETQYF. In DNA form, the CDR3 reads TGTGCCAGCAGTTATCCAAACCAAGAGACCCAGTACTTC.

This clonotype was seen a few times. The chain carries TRBV20-1 and TRBJ2-4; 7 nucleotides line up with TRBD2. V gave up 5 bases and J gave up 2 bases; unmatched junction bases: 9. Germline lookup yields CDR1 DFQATT and CDR2 SNEGSKA (reference sequence). The CDR3 runs to 15 residues. In DNA, the CDR3 is TGCAGTGCTCCCTCGTCGCGGGAGCCCAAAAACATTCAGTACTTC. The encoded protein is CSAPSSREPKNIQYF.

This clonotype showed up just a few times. V gene TRBV2 combines with J gene TRBJ2-5; D tentatively reads TRBD1 or TRBD2 (5 bases each). The CDR3 extends over 16 amino acids. The germline CDR1 and CDR2 sequences are SNHLY and FYNNEI. V was shortened by 8 bases and J by 5 bases, with 24 bases between the two germline ends. CDR3 residues: CASERGRVKGLETQYF. In nucleotides, the CDR3 is TGTGCCAGCGAACGGGGTCGGGTTAAGGGGCTGGAGACCCAGTACTTC.